This T cell receptor (beta chain) was sequenced in a study of CD8+ T cells in alopecia areata. Reverse transcription of extracted RNA yielded cDNA, which provided the sequencing template. TCRdb's copy holds only in-frame clones and misses some; the assay was immunoSEQ multiplex PCR. The table lists 80,000 to 100,000 clones, roughly two fifths of them singletons. PBMCs served as the source from which CD4+ and CD8+ T cells were sorted. The CDR3 is 16 amino acids. Germline CDR1 SGDLS, CDR2 YYNGEE. The V gene lost 4 bases and the J gene lost 4 bases, with 19 bases spanning the gap. V gene TRBV9 combines with J gene TRBJ2-3; a weak D match, TRBD2 (7 bases). Sample: CD4+ T cells sorted from blood. The TCR was taken from a human donor with alopecia areata. The CDR3 region is CASSPGGGQGSDTQYF. In DNA form, the CDR3 reads TGTGCCAGCAGCCCGGGAGGAGGGCAGGGGTCAGATACGCAGTATTTT.